A single sample is the source of the 18 T cell receptor beta chains below, sequenced in a study of shared clonotypes between healthy human individuals. The naive CD8 subset, CD45RO-negative cells positively selected for CCR7, excluded terminally differentiated effector memory CD45RA+ cells. The repertoire was sequenced with immunoSEQ multiplex PCR; TCRdb's copy has only in-frame clones and lacks some. The sample has about 2 million clones, around 96% seen once. Input material: naive CD8+ T cells sorted from blood. The source of these receptors is a young man in good health.

The chain is built from TRBV7-8 and TRBJ2-7; D may be TRBD2 (6 bases). This CDR3 contains 14 residues. V shed 5 bases and J shed 4 bases, with 15 bases lying between them. Germline-derived CDR1 and CDR2 are SGHVS and FQNEAQ. CDR3 residues: CASSPGTGEYEQYF. The CDR3 DNA sequence: TGTGCCAGCAGCCCCGGGACGGGGGAATACGAGCAGTACTTC.

The V call is TRBV6-6, the J call TRBJ2-1; TRBD2 matches at 9 bases. The germline CDR1 and CDR2 sequences are MNHNY and SVGAGI (reference sequence). The trim removed 7 bases at V and 3 bases at J, leaving 4 bases unmatched. The CDR3 length is 14 residues. The DNA for the CDR3 is TGTGCCAGCACCCTAGCGGGGAACTACAATGAGCAGTTCTTC. Translated: CASTLAGNYNEQFF.

The chain recombines TRBV4-1 with TRBJ2-7, with TRBD2 matching 7 bases. V dropped 5 bases and J dropped 2; count of bases not matched to a gene: 9. This CDR3 is 15 amino acids long. Germline CDR1 reads MGHRA; CDR2 reads YSYEKL. The CDR3 nucleotides are TGCGCCAGCAGCTCGCGCGGGGGATCCACCTACGAGCAGTACTTC. Translation: CASSSRGGSTYEQYF.

The V call is TRBV2, the J call TRBJ2-5; the D is unclear. Between the trimmed V and J ends, which lost 7 bases and 5 bases, there was a span of 17 bases. The CDR3 extends over 14 amino acids. Germline loops: CDR1 SNHLY, CDR2 FYNNEI. CDR3 nucleotide sequence: TGTGCCAGCACTCCCCCCGGGCCTGGGGAGACCCAGTACTTC. Translating it yields CASTPPGPGETQYF.

The chain is built from TRBV19 and TRBJ2-7; D call uncertain. The germline V gene has CDR1 LNHDA and CDR2 SQIVND (reference sequence). The ends were cut back, 7 bases at V and 0 bases at J, with 13 bases in the middle. The CDR3 loop spans 14 amino acids. This CDR3 is CASKRHQYSYEQYF. CDR3 in DNA: TGTGCCAGTAAACGACACCAGTACTCCTACGAGCAGTACTTC.

The chain is built from TRBV5-6 and TRBJ2-1; TRBD1 aligns across 7 bases. The CDR3 spans 16 residues. CDR1 SGHDT and CDR2 YYEEEE come from the germline V gene. J gave up 2 bases and V 4 bases, and 9 bases lay outside the gene matches. The DNA for the CDR3 is TGTGCCAGCAGCGCAATGGGACAGACAACCTACAATGAGCAGTTCTTC. Amino acids: CASSAMGQTTYNEQFF.

The genes are TRBV5-4 and TRBJ2-7, with D possibly being TRBD2 (5 bases). V lost 4 bases to trimming and J lost 2 bases, with 10 bases between them. The CDR3 runs 13 residues. Germline loops: CDR1 SGHNT, CDR2 YYREEE (reference sequence). The CDR3 nucleotides are TGTGCCAGCAGCCCAGGACTTCCCTACGAGCAGTACTTC. It codes for CASSPGLPYEQYF.

This sequence joins TRBV4-1 and TRBJ2-7, with a tentative D call TRBD2 (5 bases). CDR3 size: 16 residues. V was trimmed by 4 bases and J by 3 bases, leaving 19 bases between them. Germline V gives CDR1 MGHRA, CDR2 YSYEKL. CDR3 in amino acids: CASSPSESGLSYEQYF. CDR3 bases: TGCGCCAGCAGCCCAAGTGAATCCGGACTGAGCTACGAGCAGTACTTC.

The CDR3, as DNA: TGCGCCAGCAGCCAAGGCCCGGGCGGGAGCCCCTACGAGCAGTACTTC. Translating it yields CASSQGPGGSPYEQYF. The chain carries TRBV4-1 and TRBJ2-7, with 7 bases that match TRBD2. Per the germline V gene, CDR1 is MGHRA and CDR2 is YSYEKL. CDR3 length: 16 amino acids. J gave up 2 bases and V 1 base, and 8 bases lay outside the gene matches.

The chain is built from TRBV28 and TRBJ2-7; 8 bases align to TRBD1. The CDR3 runs 13 residues. V gave up 7 bases and J gave up 6 bases; unmatched junction bases: 8. Germline V gene lookup returns CDR1 MDHEN and CDR2 SYDVKM. The CDR3 region is CASKVAGGSEQYF. The CDR3 DNA follows: TGTGCCAGCAAAGTAGCAGGGGGCTCCGAGCAGTACTTC.

The chain has TRBV2 and TRBJ2-1; 7 bases line up with TRBD2. Germline CDR1 and CDR2: SNHLY and FYNNEI. The CDR3 covers 15 residues. Losses at the gene ends were 11 bases for V and 3 bases for J; bases not matched to a gene: 13. The CDR3 DNA reads TGTGCCGAGAGGACGGCGGGAGATTTCTACAATGAGCAGTTCTTC. This translates into CAERTAGDFYNEQFF.

The CDR3 here is CASSHGQFYEQYF. The CDR3 nucleotides read TGTGCCAGTAGTCACGGACAGTTCTACGAGCAGTACTTC. The chain couples TRBV19 to TRBJ2-7; D perhaps matches TRBD1 (6 bases). Germline V gene data show CDR1 as LNHDA and CDR2 as SQIVND (reference sequence). This CDR3 contains 13 residues. The V end lost 5 bases, the J end lost 3 bases, and 11 bases lay between the germline ends.

Details on this clone: The junction differs from germline at one of its ends, possibly a read error. The J gene is TRBJ2-3, the V gene TRBV6-5; D is undetermined. The CDR3 is made up of 16 amino acids. Germline V gene sequence: CDR1 MNHEY, CDR2 SVGAGI. CDR3 region: CASRYLAESSTDTQYF. As DNA, the CDR3 is TGTGCCAGCAGGTACTTGGCGGAAAGTAGCACAGATACGCAGTATTTT.

This clone came up once. V gene TRBV4-3 combines with J gene TRBJ2-5; the D call may be TRBD1 or TRBD2 (6 bases each). CDR1 and CDR2 (germline): LGHNA, YSLEER. Trimming stripped 4 bases from V and 2 bases from J, with 11 bases between. The CDR3 covers 14 residues. The CDR3 DNA sequence: TGCGCCAGCAGCCTTAGGGGGGAACAAGAGACCCAGTACTTC. Residues: CASSLRGEQETQYF.

This clone was picked up one time. The sample holds other DNA sequences that translate to the same CDR3. The chain couples TRBV27 to TRBJ2-7; 10 bases align to TRBD1. Germline V gives CDR1 MNHEY, CDR2 SMNVEV (reference sequence). Trimming removed 6 bases from V and 5 bases from J; junction bases left unmatched: 4. The CDR3 runs 13 residues. The CDR3 loop is CASSLDRGDEQYF. The CDR3 region has the DNA TGTGCCAGCAGCCTGGACAGGGGGGACGAGCAGTACTTC.

The DNA for the CDR3 is TGTGCCAGCAGCCCTTTAGCGGGGGCGGAAGGCGAGCAGTACTTC. It is translated as CASSPLAGAEGEQYF. V usage is TRBV5-4 and J usage is TRBJ2-7; 9 bases match TRBD2. This CDR3 spans 15 amino acids. Losses at the gene ends were 4 bases for V and 6 bases for J; bases not matched to a gene: 11. The germline CDR1 and CDR2 sequences are SGHNT and YYREEE (reference sequence).

The V gene is TRBV11-2, the J gene TRBJ2-7; a possible D gene is TRBD1 (5 bases). CDR3 length: 12 amino acids. Per germline, CDR1 SGHAT and CDR2 FQNNGV. The V end lost 5 bases, the J end lost 6 bases, and 11 bases lay between the germline ends. In nucleotides, the CDR3 is TGTGCCAGCAGCCCGGCAAGGGGCGAGCAGTACTTC. This gives the protein CASSPARGEQYF. The variable domain in full, with the rest retrieved from reference TRBV11-2 and TRBJ2-7, is EAGVAQSPRYKIIEKRQSVAFWCNPISGHATLYWYQQILGQGPKLLIQFQNNGVVDDSQLPKDRFSAERLKGVDSTLKIQPAKLEDSAVYLCASSPARGEQYFGPGTRLTVT.

This chain connects TRBV27 to TRBJ2-2, with 13 positions matching TRBD2. The germline CDR1 and CDR2 sequences are MNHEY and SMNVEV (reference sequence). The CDR3 extends over 17 amino acids. Unmatched junction bases numbered 5, after V lost 4 bases and J lost 3 bases. The CDR3 nucleotides are TGTGCCAGCAGTTCAAGGACTAGCGGGGGAGACACCGGGGAGCTGTTTTTT. Protein sequence: CASSSRTSGGDTGELFF.